The 4 T cell receptor beta chains in this list originate from one sample, sequenced in a study of blood T cell repertoires in COVID-19. Profiled with immunoSEQ multiplex PCR; TCRdb holds only in-frame clones, not every one. Altogether approximately 72,000 clones are present, roughly 86% being singletons, with the ten largest covering approximately 14%. Sequencing used peripheral blood. Receptors were obtained from a woman aged 60 to 75 with acute or convalescent COVID-19.

The chain couples TRBV7-9 to TRBJ2-7; unclear D gene. V was trimmed by 1 base and J by 1 base, leaving 8 bases between them. The CDR3 consists of 14 residues. Germline values: CDR1 SEHNR, CDR2 FQNEAQ (reference sequence). The CDR3 region is CASSLGPGSYEQYF. The DNA for the CDR3 is TGTGCCAGCAGCTTAGGCCCAGGATCCTACGAGCAGTACTTC.

The table lists this clone with a count of one. This chain joins TRBV28 and TRBJ2-5, with 9 bases identical to TRBD2. Germline V gene data show CDR1 as MDHEN and CDR2 as SYDVKM. The CDR3 is made up of 16 amino acids. Unmatched junction bases numbered 9, after V lost 2 bases and J lost 5 bases. The CDR3 coding sequence is TGTGCCAGCAGTTTAAGTCCAAGCGGGGGGCAGGAGACCCAGTACTTC. As protein: CASSLSPSGGQETQYF. The variable domain in full, completed from reference TRBV28 and TRBJ2-5, reads DVKVTQSSRYLVKRTGEKVFLECVQDMDHENMFWYRQDPGLGLRLIYFSYDVKMKEKGDIPEGYSVSREKKERFSLILESASTNQTSMYLCASSLSPSGGQETQYFGPGTRLLVL.

CDR3 nucleotides: TGTGCCAGCAGTTATATTAGCGGGGGGTACAATGAGCAGTTCTTC. Protein sequence: CASSYISGGYNEQFF. The V and J genes are TRBV13 and TRBJ2-1; 10 bases are a match to TRBD2. The germline CDR1 and CDR2 sequences are PRHDT and FYEKMQ (reference sequence). This CDR3 is 15 amino acids long. The V gene end was trimmed by 6 bases and the J gene end by 4 bases; junction bases not matched to a gene: 6.

The chain employs TRBV5-6 and TRBJ1-2; weak D call: TRBD1 (6 bases). Germline V gene sequence: CDR1 SGHDT, CDR2 YYEEEE. The length of the CDR3 is 13 residues. V dropped 2 bases and J dropped 2 bases, with 7 bases sitting between them. Here the CDR3 reads CASSFGTNYGYTF. In nucleotides, the CDR3 is TGTGCCAGCAGCTTTGGGACAAACTATGGCTACACCTTC.